These T cell receptor beta chains were read from a single sample in a study of T-cell memory formation after mild COVID-19. Via MiXCR, TCRdb re-called the 5' RACE reads, giving one row per CDR3 protein. The sample yields about 470,000 distinct CDR3 sequences, nearly 25% seen once. Sample: PBMCs or a T cell subset sorted from them (not recorded which). Receptors originate from an adult woman who had mild COVID-19 (a few samples of this study predate the infection). Cell type and time point are not known. Each CDR3 is given with its conserved first and last residue. Fields, in order: J gene, V gene, D gene, clone size, CDR3 DNA, CDR3 protein. A D gene is named only where the DNA matches it firmly. The size entry is marked missing in some rows and otherwise reads once, few, many or a size class.

j_gene: TRBJ2-1; v_gene: TRBV24-1; d_gene: TRBD2; abundance: few; CDR3nt: TGTGCCACCAGTGGTGGCCGGGGGGGAGATGAGCAGTTCTTC; CDR3aa: CATSGGRGGDEQFF
j_gene: TRBJ2-5; v_gene: TRBV20-1; d_gene: TRBD1; abundance: few; CDR3nt: TGCAGTGCTAGACGGATGACAGGGTCCCAAGAGACCCAGTACTTC; CDR3aa: CSARRMTGSQETQYF
j_gene: TRBJ1-2; v_gene: TRBV6-2/TRBV6-3; d_gene: .; abundance: many; CDR3nt: TGTGCCAGCAGTTACGTGTCAGGGAACGCCTATGGCTACACCTTC; CDR3aa: CASSYVSGNAYGYTF
j_gene: TRBJ2-3; v_gene: TRBV5-8; d_gene: TRBD1; abundance: .; CDR3nt: TGTGCCAGCAGCTACGGGGACAGGGGATTGGATACGCAGTATTTT; CDR3aa: CASSYGDRGLDTQYF
j_gene: TRBJ2-7; v_gene: TRBV19; d_gene: TRBD1; abundance: .; CDR3nt: TGTGCCAGTAGTAAGGGACAGGGCCACGAGCAGTACTTC; CDR3aa: CASSKGQGHEQYF
j_gene: TRBJ1-5; v_gene: TRBV5-5; d_gene: .; abundance: many; CDR3nt: TGTGCCAGCAGCTTGGCAGGGATAAGCAATCAGCCCCAGCATTTT; CDR3aa: CASSLAGISNQPQHF
j_gene: TRBJ2-3; v_gene: TRBV5-4; d_gene: TRBD2; abundance: .; CDR3nt: TGTGCCAGCAGCGGCCCGGGGGTCCAGCGGGGGAACACAGATACGCAGTATTTT; CDR3aa: CASSGPGVQRGNTDTQYF
j_gene: TRBJ1-3; v_gene: TRBV5-4; d_gene: .; abundance: few; CDR3nt: TGTGCCAGCAGCCCCGACTGGAGAGGAAACACCATATATTTT; CDR3aa: CASSPDWRGNTIYF
j_gene: TRBJ1-1; v_gene: TRBV6-2/TRBV6-3; d_gene: TRBD1; abundance: few; CDR3nt: TGTGCCAGCAGTACCCCGGGACAGAGGAACACTGAAGCTTTCTTT; CDR3aa: CASSTPGQRNTEAFF
j_gene: TRBJ2-6; v_gene: TRBV7-8; d_gene: .; abundance: once; CDR3nt: TGTGCCAGCAGCTGGGTTGGTCAGCGGAGCTCTGGGGCCAACGTCCTGACTTTC; CDR3aa: CASSWVGQRSSGANVLTF
j_gene: TRBJ1-5; v_gene: TRBV4-1; d_gene: .; abundance: .; CDR3nt: TGCGACAGCAGCCCTGCAGTCCTCAGCAATCAGCCCCAGCATTTT; CDR3aa: CDSSPAVLSNQPQHF
j_gene: TRBJ2-2; v_gene: TRBV5-1; d_gene: .; abundance: .; CDR3nt: TGCGCCAGCAGCTTGGAAGGGGCATACACCGGGGAGCTGTTTTTT; CDR3aa: CASSLEGAYTGELFF
j_gene: TRBJ2-1; v_gene: TRBV6-1; d_gene: TRBD2; abundance: few; CDR3nt: TGTGCCAGCAGTGTTAGCGGGAGAGGCTACAATGAGCAGTTCTTC; CDR3aa: CASSVSGRGYNEQFF
j_gene: TRBJ2-5; v_gene: TRBV6-5; d_gene: .; abundance: .; CDR3nt: TGTGCCAGCAGTTCCCCGGACCTTGCGGCGACCCAGTACTTC; CDR3aa: CASSSPDLAATQYF
j_gene: TRBJ2-6; v_gene: TRBV15; d_gene: TRBD1; abundance: few; CDR3nt: TGTGCCACCAGCAGAGGGACAGGGGGTCCTGGGGCCAACGTCCTGACTTTC; CDR3aa: CATSRGTGGPGANVLTF
j_gene: TRBJ2-1; v_gene: TRBV20-1; d_gene: TRBD1; abundance: many; CDR3nt: TGCAGTGCTAGACCTCAGGACAGGGTGCATGAGCAGTTCTTC; CDR3aa: CSARPQDRVHEQFF
j_gene: TRBJ2-1; v_gene: TRBV11-1; d_gene: .; abundance: .; CDR3nt: TGTGCCAGCAGCTTAAGGCAGGGCTACTACAATGAGCAGTTCTTC; CDR3aa: CASSLRQGYYNEQFF
j_gene: TRBJ2-7; v_gene: TRBV19; d_gene: TRBD1; abundance: few; CDR3nt: TGTGCCAGTAGTATATCGACAGGGGCGCTTTACGAGCAGTACTTC; CDR3aa: CASSISTGALYEQYF
j_gene: TRBJ2-5; v_gene: TRBV7-7; d_gene: .; abundance: few; CDR3nt: TGTGCTAGCAGCCTAAGGCAGGGCCTGGCCGGCCAAGAGACCCAGTACTTC; CDR3aa: CASSLRQGLAGQETQYF
j_gene: TRBJ2-1; v_gene: TRBV9; d_gene: .; abundance: .; CDR3nt: TGTGCCAGCAGCGTAGGCGACAGTTACAATGAGCAGTTCTTC; CDR3aa: CASSVGDSYNEQFF
j_gene: TRBJ1-2; v_gene: TRBV20-1; d_gene: .; abundance: .; CDR3nt: TGCAGTGCTAGAGACGGAGGGGGAGACTATGGCTACACCTTC; CDR3aa: CSARDGGGDYGYTF
j_gene: TRBJ2-2; v_gene: TRBV15; d_gene: TRBD2; abundance: few; CDR3nt: TGTGCCACCAGCAGAGAAAGCGGGAGGACCGGGGAGCTGTTTTTT; CDR3aa: CATSRESGRTGELFF
j_gene: TRBJ2-5; v_gene: TRBV7-6; d_gene: .; abundance: .; CDR3nt: TGTGCCAGCAGCTTAGGGGACCTCACTGGGGGAGAGACCCAGTACTTC; CDR3aa: CASSLGDLTGGETQYF
j_gene: TRBJ1-5; v_gene: TRBV7-9; d_gene: .; abundance: .; CDR3nt: TGTGCCAGCAGCTACAACTCTCCCAATCAGCCCCAGCATTTT; CDR3aa: CASSYNSPNQPQHF
j_gene: TRBJ2-7; v_gene: TRBV25-1; d_gene: .; abundance: .; CDR3nt: TGTGCCAGCAGTGAGGACGGCTCTTACGAGCAGTACTTC; CDR3aa: CASSEDGSYEQYF
j_gene: TRBJ2-5; v_gene: TRBV12-3/TRBV12-4; d_gene: TRBD2; abundance: .; CDR3nt: TGTGCCAGCAGCTCACTAGCGGGAGTTCCAGAGACCCAGTACTTC; CDR3aa: CASSSLAGVPETQYF
j_gene: TRBJ1-3; v_gene: TRBV12-3/TRBV12-4; d_gene: TRBD1; abundance: .; CDR3nt: TGTGCCAGCAGTTTCTTGGACAGGGGGTTTTCTGGAAACACCATATATTTT; CDR3aa: CASSFLDRGFSGNTIYF
j_gene: TRBJ1-6; v_gene: TRBV7-2; d_gene: .; abundance: .; CDR3nt: TGTGCCAGCAGTCCGTGGAGGGGCAGGAATTCACCCCTCCACTTT; CDR3aa: CASSPWRGRNSPLHF
j_gene: TRBJ1-2; v_gene: TRBV7-9; d_gene: .; abundance: few; CDR3nt: TGTGCCAGCAGCTTACCCGGGGGAAGCAGCTACACCTTC; CDR3aa: CASSLPGGSSYTF
j_gene: TRBJ2-1; v_gene: TRBV7-2; d_gene: .; abundance: few; CDR3nt: TGTGCCAGCAGCCTCCAGGTTCTGTTCTTC; CDR3aa: CASSLQVLFF
j_gene: TRBJ2-7; v_gene: TRBV20-1; d_gene: TRBD2; abundance: few; CDR3nt: TGCAGTGCTAGGGGAGGGGACGGCACCTACGAGCAGTACTTC; CDR3aa: CSARGGDGTYEQYF
j_gene: TRBJ2-1; v_gene: TRBV7-2; d_gene: TRBD1; abundance: .; CDR3nt: TGTGCCAGCAGAAAGAGACCATCGGGGACAGGACTCAATTTCTCCTACAATGAGCAGTTCTTC; CDR3aa: CASRKRPSGTGLNFSYNEQFF
j_gene: TRBJ2-7; v_gene: TRBV5-1; d_gene: .; abundance: .; CDR3nt: TGCGCCAGCAGCTTGGGGCCGGTGATCGAGGCCTACGAGCAGTACTTC; CDR3aa: CASSLGPVIEAYEQYF
j_gene: TRBJ1-4; v_gene: TRBV20-1; d_gene: .; abundance: few; CDR3nt: TGCAGTGCTCGCGTACTGGGCGGCGGAAAGGAAAAACTGTTTTTT; CDR3aa: CSARVLGGGKEKLFF
j_gene: TRBJ1-1; v_gene: TRBV5-6; d_gene: .; abundance: .; CDR3nt: TGTGCCAGCAGTACCGGGAAGGCTGAAGCTTTCTTT; CDR3aa: CASSTGKAEAFF
j_gene: TRBJ2-1; v_gene: TRBV5-1; d_gene: .; abundance: few; CDR3nt: TGCGCCAGCAGCAGGATTGGGGTCGATGAGCAGTTCTTC; CDR3aa: CASSRIGVDEQFF
j_gene: TRBJ1-1; v_gene: TRBV4-1; d_gene: .; abundance: many; CDR3nt: TGCGCCAGCAGCCTCCGGGCAGGGGACAACACTGAAGCTTTCTTT; CDR3aa: CASSLRAGDNTEAFF
j_gene: TRBJ2-1; v_gene: TRBV5-1; d_gene: TRBD2; abundance: .; CDR3nt: TGCGCCAGCAGCTTGGCCGGTCTAGCGGGAGTAACTCTTAGCAATGAGCAGTTCTTC; CDR3aa: CASSLAGLAGVTLSNEQFF